The following is a TCR beta chain sequence with its context. This entry belongs to a study of blood T cell repertoires in COVID-19. Turning to the study itself: Acute and convalescent COVID-19 specimens originated in the United States, Italy and Spain.

As processed by the authors: Amplification with reference gene primers provided the estimates of nucleated cell counts. TCRdb keeps only in-frame clones here, not all; method: immunoSEQ multiplex PCR. D and trimming were read from the DNA, whereas the V and J calls and clone size are those reported in that table. This table has 150,000 to 180,000 clones, 70% to 90% appearing once. Germline lookup yields CDR1 SGHKS and CDR2 YYEKEE (reference sequence). V shed 1 base and J shed 6 bases, with 10 bases lying between them. This CDR3 has 13 amino acids. Seattle's enrolled individuals joined amid active infection and were then monitored longitudinally.

Sequenced input: peripheral blood. The chain is built from TRBV5-5 and TRBJ1-1; no definite D call. The origin of this receptor is an older woman with COVID-19, enrolled during active disease. The CDR3 sequence is CASSLFGSAEAFF. CDR3 DNA: TGTGCCAGCAGCTTGTTCGGGAGCGCTGAAGCTTTCTTT.